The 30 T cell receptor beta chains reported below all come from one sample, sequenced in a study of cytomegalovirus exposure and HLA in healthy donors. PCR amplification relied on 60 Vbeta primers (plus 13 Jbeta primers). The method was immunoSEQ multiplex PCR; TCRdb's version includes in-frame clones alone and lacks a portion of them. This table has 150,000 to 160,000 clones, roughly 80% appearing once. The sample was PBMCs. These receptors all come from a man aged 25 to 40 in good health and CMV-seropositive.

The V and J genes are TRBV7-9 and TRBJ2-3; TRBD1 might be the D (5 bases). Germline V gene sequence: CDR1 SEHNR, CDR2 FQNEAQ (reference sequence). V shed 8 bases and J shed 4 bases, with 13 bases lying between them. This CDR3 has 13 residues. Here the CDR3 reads CASDQGKSDTQYF. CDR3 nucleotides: TGTGCCAGCGACCAGGGCAAATCAGATACGCAGTATTTT.

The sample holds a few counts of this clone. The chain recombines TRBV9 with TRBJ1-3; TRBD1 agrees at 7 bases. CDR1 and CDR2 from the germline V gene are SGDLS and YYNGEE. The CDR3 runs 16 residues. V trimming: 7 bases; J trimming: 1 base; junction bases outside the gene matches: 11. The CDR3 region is CASALTGARSGNTIYF. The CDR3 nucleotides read TGTGCCAGCGCGCTCACAGGGGCCCGTTCTGGAAACACCATATATTTT.

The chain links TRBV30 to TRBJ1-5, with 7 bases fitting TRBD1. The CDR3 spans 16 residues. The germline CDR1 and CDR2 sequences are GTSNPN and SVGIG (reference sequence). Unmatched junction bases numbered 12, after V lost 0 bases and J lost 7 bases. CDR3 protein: CAWSVKGRGQRQPQHF. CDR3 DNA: TGTGCCTGGAGTGTAAAGGGACGGGGACAGAGGCAGCCCCAGCATTTT. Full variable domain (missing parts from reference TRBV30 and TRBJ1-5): SQTIHQWPATLVQPVGSPLSLECTVEGTSNPNLYWYRQAAGRGLQLLFYSVGIGQISSEVPQNLSASRPQDRQFILSSKKLLLSDSGFYLCAWSVKGRGQRQPQHFGDGTRLSIL.

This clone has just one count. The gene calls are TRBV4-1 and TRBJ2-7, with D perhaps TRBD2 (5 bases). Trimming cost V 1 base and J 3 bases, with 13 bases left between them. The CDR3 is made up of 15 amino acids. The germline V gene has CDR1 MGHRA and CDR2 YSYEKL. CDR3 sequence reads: CASSQAVLAVYEQYF. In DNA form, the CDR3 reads TGCGCCAGCAGCCAAGCTGTTCTAGCTGTCTACGAGCAGTACTTC.

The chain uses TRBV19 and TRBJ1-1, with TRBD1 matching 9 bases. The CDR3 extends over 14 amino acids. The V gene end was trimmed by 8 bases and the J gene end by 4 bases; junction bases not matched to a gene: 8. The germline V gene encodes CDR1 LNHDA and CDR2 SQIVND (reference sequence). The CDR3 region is CASGRQGVGTEAFF. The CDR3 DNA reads TGTGCCAGTGGTAGACAGGGGGTAGGCACTGAAGCTTTCTTT.

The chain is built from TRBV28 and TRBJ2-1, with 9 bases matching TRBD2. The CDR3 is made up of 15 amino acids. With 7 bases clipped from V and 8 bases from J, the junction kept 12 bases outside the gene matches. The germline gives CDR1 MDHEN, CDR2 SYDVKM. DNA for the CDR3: TGTGCCAGCATCAGGGCGGGGGGGACACCTGATGAGCAGTTCTTC. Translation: CASIRAGGTPDEQFF. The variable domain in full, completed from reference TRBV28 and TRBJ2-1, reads DVKVTQSSRYLVKRTGEKVFLECVQDMDHENMFWYRQDPGLGLRLIYFSYDVKMKEKGDIPEGYSVSREKKERFSLILESASTNQTSMYLCASIRAGGTPDEQFFGPGTRLTVL.

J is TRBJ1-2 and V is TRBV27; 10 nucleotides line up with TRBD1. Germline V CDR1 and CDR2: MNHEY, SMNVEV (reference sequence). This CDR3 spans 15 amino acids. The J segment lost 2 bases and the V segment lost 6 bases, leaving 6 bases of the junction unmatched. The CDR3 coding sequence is TGTGCCAGCAGAGAGCGACAGGGGGCCAACTATGGCTACACCTTC. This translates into CASRERQGANYGYTF.

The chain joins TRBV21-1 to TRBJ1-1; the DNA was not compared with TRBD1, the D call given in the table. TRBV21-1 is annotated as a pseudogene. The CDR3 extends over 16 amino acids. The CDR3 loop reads CASSKESGDQNTEAFF. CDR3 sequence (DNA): TGTGCCAGCAGCAAAGAGTCAGGGGACCAGAACACTGAAGCTTTCTTT.

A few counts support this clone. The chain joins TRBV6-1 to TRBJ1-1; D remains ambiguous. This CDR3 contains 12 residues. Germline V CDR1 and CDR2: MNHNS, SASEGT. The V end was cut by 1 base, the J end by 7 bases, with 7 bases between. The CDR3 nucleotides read TGTGCCAGCAGTGAAGGGAGGAATGAAGCTTTCTTT. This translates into CASSEGRNEAFF.

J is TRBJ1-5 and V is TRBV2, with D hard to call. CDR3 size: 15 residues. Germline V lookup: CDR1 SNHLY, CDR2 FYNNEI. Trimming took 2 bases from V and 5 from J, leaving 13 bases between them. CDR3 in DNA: TGTGCCAGCAGTGAAAGGCTTCCGCGGGATCAGCCCCAGCATTTT. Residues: CASSERLPRDQPQHF. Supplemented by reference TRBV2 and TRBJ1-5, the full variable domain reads EPEVTQTPSHQVTQMGQEVILRCVPISNHLYFYWYRQILGQKVEFLVSFYNNEISEKSEIFDDQFSVERPDGSNFTLKIRSTKLEDSAMYFCASSERLPRDQPQHFGDGTRLSIL.

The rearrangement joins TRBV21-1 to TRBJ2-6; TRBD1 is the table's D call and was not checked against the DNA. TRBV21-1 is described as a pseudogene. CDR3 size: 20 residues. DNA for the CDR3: TGTGCCAGCAGCAAAGGAGGGGGTACAATGTCGCGCTCTGGGGCCAACGTCCTGACTTTC. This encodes CASSKGGGTMSRSGANVLTF.

CDR3 sequence reads: CASSLGQGFNTIYF. The CDR3 nucleotides are TGTGCCAGCAGCTTGGGACAGGGATTCAACACCATATATTTT. The chain recombines TRBV5-4 with TRBJ1-3, with TRBD1 matching over 7 bases. This CDR3 is 14 amino acids long. Looked up from germline, CDR1 is SGHNT and CDR2 is YYREEE (reference sequence). Trimming cost V 0 bases and J 7 bases; bases outside gene matches: 4.

The CDR3 loop reads CASSTPRGQSQPQHF. CDR3 DNA sequence: TGTGCCAGTAGTACCCCCAGGGGGCAAAGTCAGCCCCAGCATTTT. V is TRBV19 and J is TRBJ1-5, with 8 bases lining up with TRBD1. The ends lost 4 bases at V and 6 bases at J; junction bases unmatched: 8. CDR3 length: 15 amino acids. From germline, CDR1 is LNHDA and CDR2 SQIVND (reference sequence).

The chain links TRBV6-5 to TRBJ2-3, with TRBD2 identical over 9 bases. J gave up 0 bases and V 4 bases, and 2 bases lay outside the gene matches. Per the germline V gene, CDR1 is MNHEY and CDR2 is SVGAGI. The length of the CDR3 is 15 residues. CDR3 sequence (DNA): TGTGCCAGCAGTTCTCTAGCGGGAAGCACAGATACGCAGTATTTT. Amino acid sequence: CASSSLAGSTDTQYF.

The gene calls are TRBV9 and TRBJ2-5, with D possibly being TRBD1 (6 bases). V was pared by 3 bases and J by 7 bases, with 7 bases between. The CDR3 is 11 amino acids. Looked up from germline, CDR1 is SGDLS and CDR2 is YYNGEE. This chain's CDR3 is CASSAQGTQYF. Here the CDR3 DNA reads TGTGCCAGCAGCGCACAGGGGACCCAGTACTTC.

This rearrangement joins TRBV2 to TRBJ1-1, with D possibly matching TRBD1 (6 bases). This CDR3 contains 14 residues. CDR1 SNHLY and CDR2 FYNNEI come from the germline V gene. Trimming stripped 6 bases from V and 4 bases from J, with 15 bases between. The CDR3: CASSPQGTFTEAFF. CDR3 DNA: TGTGCCAGCAGCCCCCAGGGGACCTTCACTGAAGCTTTCTTT.

The chain's CDR3 is CASSKRREIDRLETEAFF. CDR3 coding DNA: TGTGCCAGCAGCAAGCGACGGGAAATCGATAGGTTGGAGACTGAAGCTTTCTTT. This sequence joins TRBV7-2 and TRBJ1-1; D gene uncertain. The CDR3 consists of 18 residues. The germline V gene encodes CDR1 SGHTA and CDR2 FQGNSA. Trimming took 5 bases from V and 5 from J, leaving 27 bases between them.

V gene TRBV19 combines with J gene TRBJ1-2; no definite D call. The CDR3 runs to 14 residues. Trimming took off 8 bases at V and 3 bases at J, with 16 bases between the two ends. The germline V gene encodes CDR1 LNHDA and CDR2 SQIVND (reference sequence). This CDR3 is CASSRSFGDYGYTF. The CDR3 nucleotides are TGTGCCAGTTCCAGGTCTTTCGGCGACTATGGCTACACCTTC.

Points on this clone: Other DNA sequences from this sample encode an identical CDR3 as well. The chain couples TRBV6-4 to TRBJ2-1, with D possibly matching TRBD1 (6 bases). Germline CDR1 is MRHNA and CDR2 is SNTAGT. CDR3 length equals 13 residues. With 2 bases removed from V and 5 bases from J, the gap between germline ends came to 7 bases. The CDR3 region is CASSDRDNNEQFF. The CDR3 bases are TGTGCCAGCAGTGACAGGGACAACAATGAGCAGTTCTTC.

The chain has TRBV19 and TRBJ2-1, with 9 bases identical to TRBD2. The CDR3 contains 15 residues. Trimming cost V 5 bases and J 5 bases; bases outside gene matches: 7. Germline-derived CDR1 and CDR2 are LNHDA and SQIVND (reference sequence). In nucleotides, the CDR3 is TGTGCCAGTAGTCATAGCGGGGGAGTCAACAATGAGCAGTTCTTC. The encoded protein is CASSHSGGVNNEQFF.

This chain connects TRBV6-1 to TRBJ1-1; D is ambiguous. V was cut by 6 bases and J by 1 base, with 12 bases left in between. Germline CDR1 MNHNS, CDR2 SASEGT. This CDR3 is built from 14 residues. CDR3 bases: TGTGCCAGCAGGGATGGAGGGAGGAACACTGAAGCTTTCTTT. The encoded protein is CASRDGGRNTEAFF.

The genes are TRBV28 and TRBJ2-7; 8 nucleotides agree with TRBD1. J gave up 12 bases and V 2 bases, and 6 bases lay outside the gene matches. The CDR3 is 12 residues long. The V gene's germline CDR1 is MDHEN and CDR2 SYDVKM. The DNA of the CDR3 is TGTGCCAGCAGTTTAGAACAGGGGGGCGCGTACTTC. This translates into CASSLEQGGAYF.

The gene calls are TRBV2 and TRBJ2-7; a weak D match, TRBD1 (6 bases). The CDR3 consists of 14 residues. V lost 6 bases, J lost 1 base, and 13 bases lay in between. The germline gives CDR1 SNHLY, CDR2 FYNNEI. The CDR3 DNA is TGTGCCAGCAGCGTAAAGACAGGATCCTACGAGCAGTACTTC. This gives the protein CASSVKTGSYEQYF.

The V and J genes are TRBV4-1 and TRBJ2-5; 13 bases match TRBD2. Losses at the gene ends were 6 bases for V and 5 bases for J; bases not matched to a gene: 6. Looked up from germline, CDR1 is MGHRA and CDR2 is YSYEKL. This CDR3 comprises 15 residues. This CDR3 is CASSRTSGRGETQYF. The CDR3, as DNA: TGCGCCAGCAGTCGGACTAGCGGGAGAGGGGAGACCCAGTACTTC.

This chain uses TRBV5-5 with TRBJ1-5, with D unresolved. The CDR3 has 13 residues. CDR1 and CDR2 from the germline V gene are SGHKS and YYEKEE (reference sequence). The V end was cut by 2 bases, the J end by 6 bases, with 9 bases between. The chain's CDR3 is CASSFNEAQPQHF. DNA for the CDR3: TGTGCCAGCAGCTTCAATGAAGCTCAGCCCCAGCATTTT.

CDR3 in amino acids: CASNEGRGTGELFF. CDR3 coding DNA: TGCGCCAGCAACGAAGGCCGGGGCACCGGGGAGCTGTTTTTT. J is TRBJ2-2 and V is TRBV5-1; TRBD2 is a possible D gene (5 bases). This CDR3 contains 14 residues. V shed 6 bases and J shed 4 bases, with 13 bases lying between them. Germline V gene lookup returns CDR1 SGHRS and CDR2 YFSETQ. Combining the CDR3 with reference TRBV5-1 and TRBJ2-2 gives the whole variable domain KAGVTQTPRYLIKTRGQQVTLSCSPISGHRSVSWYQQTPGQGLQFLFEYFSETQRNKGNFPGRFSGRQFSNSRSEMNVSTLELGDSALYLCASNEGRGTGELFFGEGSRLTVL.

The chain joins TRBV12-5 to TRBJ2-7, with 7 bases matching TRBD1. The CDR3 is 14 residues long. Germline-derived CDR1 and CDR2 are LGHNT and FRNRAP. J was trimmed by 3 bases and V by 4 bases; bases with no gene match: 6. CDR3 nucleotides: TGTGCTAGTGGTTCACCCGGGGACAGCTACGAGCAGTACTTC. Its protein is CASGSPGDSYEQYF.

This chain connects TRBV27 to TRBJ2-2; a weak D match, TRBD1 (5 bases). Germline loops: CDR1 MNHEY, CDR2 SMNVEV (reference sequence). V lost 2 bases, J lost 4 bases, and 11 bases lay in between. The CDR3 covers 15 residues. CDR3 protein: CASSLGASRTGELFF. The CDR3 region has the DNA TGTGCCAGCAGTTTAGGGGCTAGTCGCACCGGGGAGCTGTTTTTT.

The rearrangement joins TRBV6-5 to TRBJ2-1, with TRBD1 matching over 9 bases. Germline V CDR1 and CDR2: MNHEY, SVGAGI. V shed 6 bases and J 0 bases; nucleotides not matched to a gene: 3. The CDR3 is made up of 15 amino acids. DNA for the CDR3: TGTGCCAGCAGCACGGACAGGGGCTCCTACAATGAGCAGTTCTTC. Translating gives CASSTDRGSYNEQFF.

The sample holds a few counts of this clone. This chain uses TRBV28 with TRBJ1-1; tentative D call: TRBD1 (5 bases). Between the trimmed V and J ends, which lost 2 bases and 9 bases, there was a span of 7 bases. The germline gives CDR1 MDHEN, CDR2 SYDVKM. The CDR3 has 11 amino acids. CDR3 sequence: CASSLGAKAFF. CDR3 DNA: TGTGCCAGCAGTTTAGGGGCGAAAGCTTTCTTT.